The clone carrying this TCR beta chain occurred once. The antigen is not known. The method was immunoSEQ multiplex PCR; TCRdb's version includes in-frame clones alone and lacks a portion of them. The table records around 60,000 clones, about 90% of them present only once. The source of the sample is a study of cytomegalovirus exposure and HLA in healthy donors. Study-wide results and limits: Reports described diagnosis of cytomegalovirus status by the classifier as highly specific and sensitive. Within the 120 or so validation repertoires, first-cohort TCR clusters tended to co-occur, according to a later analysis.

The TCR sequence derives from a woman between 18 and 29 years old in good health and CMV-seronegative. Input material: PBMCs.

The CDR3 reads CAWSGGGSSYEQYF. The DNA for the CDR3 is TGTGCCTGGAGTGGGGGCGGGAGCTCCTACGAGCAGTACTTC. V is TRBV30 and J is TRBJ2-7; TRBD2 agrees at 7 bases. This CDR3 has 14 residues. Per the germline V gene, CDR1 is GTSNPN and CDR2 is SVGIG (reference sequence). V was clipped by 1 base and J by 0 bases; unmatched bases: 3.